Shown below are 32 T cell receptor beta chains from a single sample sequenced in a study of T-cell reconstitution after alpha-beta-depleted transplantation in children. Unique molecular identifiers were used in preparing the TCRbeta library. A single record per CDR3 protein comes from TCRdb applying MiXCR to the PCR reads. The sample contains over 80,000 distinct CDR3 sequences, around a quarter of which appear only once. The sequenced sample was PBMCs, obtained before TCRalphabeta/CD19-depleted stem cell transplant. These receptors were collected from a boy between 2 and 10 years old with acute lymphoblastic leukemia, due to receive a stem cell transplant.

With regard to this clonotype: The junction differs from germline at one of its ends, possibly a read error. The rearrangement uses TRBV7-2 and TRBJ2-1; 10 nucleotides agree with TRBD2. The CDR3 is made up of 15 amino acids. CDR1 and CDR2 (germline): SGHTA, FQGNSA. The CDR3 protein is CASSPRTSGHKEQFF. The CDR3 region has the DNA TGTGCCAGCAGCCCGCGGACTAGCGGACACAAAGAGCAGTTCTTC.

This clonotype was recorded a few times. The chain couples TRBV20-1 to TRBJ2-2; D call uncertain. Germline V lookup: CDR1 DFQATT, CDR2 SNEGSKA (reference sequence). V was trimmed by 1 base and J by 9 bases, leaving 9 bases between them. There are 12 residues in the CDR3. The CDR3 sequence: CSARGATRELFF. The CDR3, as DNA: TGCAGTGCTAGAGGGGCCACAAGGGAGCTGTTTTTT.

The rearrangement links TRBV6-1 to TRBJ2-7, with a weak D call TRBD2 (6 bases). Germline V gene sequence: CDR1 MNHNS, CDR2 SASEGT. This CDR3 is 14 amino acids long. Trimming removed 5 bases from V and 3 bases from J, with 14 bases in between. CDR3 DNA sequence: TGTGCCAGCAGTAGACAAGGAGGGAGCTACGAGCAGTACTTC. This translates into CASSRQGGSYEQYF.

This clonotype was seen a handful of times. This chain uses TRBV9 with TRBJ2-5; possible D gene TRBD2, 5 bases. The V and J ends lost 3 bases and 5 bases respectively, with 17 bases between them. Looked up from germline, CDR1 is SGDLS and CDR2 is YYNGEE. The CDR3 runs 15 residues. This CDR3 is CASSAVSGAGETQYF. In DNA, the CDR3 is TGTGCCAGCAGCGCAGTGAGCGGAGCCGGGGAGACCCAGTACTTC.

This clonotype was detected a few times. The rearrangement joins TRBV20-1 to TRBJ1-1, with D possibly TRBD1 on 5 matching bases. V was clipped by 6 bases and J by 6 bases, with 20 bases between them. Germline CDR1 is DFQATT and CDR2 is SNEGSKA (reference sequence). The CDR3 length is 14 residues. The CDR3 DNA reads TGCAGTGCCTCCAGTGAGGAGGGGTTTGCTGAAGCTTTCTTT. Translated: CSASSEEGFAEAFF.

The V gene is TRBV15, the J gene TRBJ1-3; D unclear. Trimming cost V 4 bases and J 0 bases, with 7 bases left between them. Germline V gene lookup returns CDR1 LNHNV and CDR2 YYDKDF (reference sequence). CDR3 size: 14 residues. The chain's CDR3 is CATSMGNSGNTIYF. The CDR3 DNA follows: TGTGCCACCAGCATGGGGAACTCTGGAAACACCATATATTTT.

The CDR3 nucleotides read TGTGCCAGCAGACAACAGGGTTGGAATCAGCCCCAGCATTTT. It translates to CASRQQGWNQPQHF. The rearrangement uses TRBV28 and TRBJ1-5; D may be TRBD1 (6 bases). CDR1 and CDR2 from the germline V gene are MDHEN and SYDVKM. The CDR3 sequence is 14 residues long. V lost 6 bases and J 4 bases, leaving 13 bases between the germline ends.

V usage is TRBV4-3 and J usage is TRBJ2-5, with a possible D match to TRBD1 (6 bases). The CDR3 runs to 17 residues. V lost 1 base, J lost 0 bases, and 15 bases lay in between. CDR1 and CDR2 from the germline V gene are LGHNA and YSLEER. The CDR3 bases are TGCGCCAGCAGCCAAGCACAGGGCGGACCTGACCAAGAGACCCAGTACTTC. The encoded protein is CASSQAQGGPDQETQYF.

J is TRBJ2-3 and V is TRBV2; 9 bases map to TRBD2. This CDR3 contains 17 residues. CDR1 and CDR2 (germline): SNHLY, FYNNEI. V gave up 10 bases and J gave up 1 base; unmatched junction bases: 15. The CDR3 here is CATLRIRLADGTDTQYF. Written as DNA, the CDR3 is TGTGCCACCCTGAGGATAAGACTAGCGGATGGCACAGATACGCAGTATTTT.

This clonotype has just a few counts. The chain couples TRBV12-3 or TRBV12-4 to TRBJ2-3; TRBD1 is a possible D gene (6 bases). V lost 6 bases to trimming and J lost 9 bases, with 10 bases between them. The CDR3 has 11 amino acids. In DNA form, the CDR3 reads TGTGCCAGCAGCCCACAGGGCACGCAGTATTTT. It specifies CASSPQGTQYF.

The chain carries TRBV12-3 or TRBV12-4 and TRBJ2-5; D unresolved. The CDR3 runs to 14 residues. Trimming removed 6 bases at V and 2 bases at J, with 13 bases between. CDR3 DNA: TGTGCCAGCAGCTCCACCGGGCCGCAAGAGACCCAGTACTTC. This gives the protein CASSSTGPQETQYF.

This sequence joins TRBV12-3 or TRBV12-4 and TRBJ2-1, with D unresolved. The CDR3 loop spans 13 amino acids. The V end lost 6 bases, the J end lost 11 bases, and 17 bases lay between the germline ends. The CDR3 sequence: CASRSPSGVKQFF. For the CDR3, the DNA is TGTGCCAGCAGATCCCCGTCCGGAGTAAAGCAGTTCTTC.

This clonotype was seen ten or more times. The chain has TRBV5-1 and TRBJ2-1; 7 bases match TRBD1. The CDR3 is 16 amino acids. The germline gives CDR1 SGHRS, CDR2 YFSETQ. Unmatched junction bases numbered 11, after V lost 4 bases and J lost 4 bases. CDR3 in amino acids: CASSLRQGRTYNEQFF. The CDR3 nucleotides are TGCGCCAGCAGCCTTCGACAGGGCAGGACTTACAATGAGCAGTTCTTC.

This chain joins TRBV7-9 and TRBJ2-7, with D unresolved. V was cut by 3 bases and J by 0 bases, with 9 bases left in between. This CDR3 comprises 14 residues. Germline-derived CDR1 and CDR2 are SEHNR and FQNEAQ (reference sequence). The CDR3 DNA sequence: TGTGCCAGCAGCTTTGACAAAAGCTCCTACGAGCAGTACTTC. Translating gives CASSFDKSSYEQYF.

J is TRBJ2-1 and V is TRBV19; D is unresolved. CDR1 is LNHDA, CDR2 SQIVND, per germline (reference sequence). This CDR3 is built from 14 residues. V shed 3 bases and J shed 4 bases, with 10 bases lying between them. CDR3 region: CASSIIDSYNEQFF. CDR3 bases: TGTGCCAGTAGTATTATTGACTCTTACAATGAGCAGTTCTTC.

This clonotype came up a few times. The chain joins TRBV7-2 to TRBJ2-2; D uncertain. Germline V lookup: CDR1 SGHTA, CDR2 FQGNSA. This CDR3 region has 14 residues. Trimming cost V 2 bases and J 4 bases, with 8 bases left between them. CDR3 sequence (DNA): TGTGCCAGCAGCTTAAGCACTGGCACCGGGGAGCTGTTTTTT. Its protein product is CASSLSTGTGELFF.

This CDR3 is CSARASPRGLVGKNIQYF. The CDR3 DNA follows: TGCAGTGCTAGAGCCTCACCCCGCGGACTGGTTGGCAAAAACATTCAGTACTTC. The V and J genes are TRBV20-1 and TRBJ2-4; possible D gene TRBD2, 5 bases. Trimming cost V 1 base and J 3 bases, with 22 bases left between them. Germline CDR1 DFQATT, CDR2 SNEGSKA (reference sequence). This CDR3 has 18 residues.

About this clonotype itself: Since a much larger clone is just one base distant, this may be a read error. The rearrangement links TRBV6-1 to TRBJ1-5; TRBD1 agrees at 7 bases. This CDR3 comprises 13 residues. The germline V gene has CDR1 MNHNS and CDR2 SASEGT. Trimming cost V 11 bases and J 7 bases; bases outside gene matches: 11. The CDR3 spells CARGKTGPQPQHF. Written as DNA, the CDR3 is TGTGCCCGCGGAAAGACAGGGCCCCAGCCCCAGCATTTT.

The V gene is TRBV20-1, the J gene TRBJ2-2, with D possibly matching TRBD1 (6 bases). This CDR3 has 14 amino acids. V lost 5 bases and J 0 bases, leaving 10 bases between the germline ends. Germline loops: CDR1 DFQATT, CDR2 SNEGSKA (reference sequence). This chain's CDR3 is CSASGTTNTGELFF. The CDR3 region has the DNA TGCAGTGCTTCCGGGACAACGAACACCGGGGAGCTGTTTTTT.

This clonotype was counted ten times or more. CDR3 DNA sequence: TGCGCCAGCAGCAGTACTAGCGGAAGCTCCTACGAGCAGTACTTC. Encoded protein: CASSSTSGSSYEQYF. V gene TRBV5-1 combines with J gene TRBJ2-7; 8 nucleotides line up with TRBD2. Germline V gives CDR1 SGHRS, CDR2 YFSETQ. The ends lost 4 bases at V and 0 bases at J; junction bases unmatched: 6. The CDR3 runs to 15 residues.

The chain couples TRBV6-1 to TRBJ2-2, with D perhaps matching TRBD1 (6 bases). The V end was cut by 11 bases, the J end by 0 bases, with 13 bases between. The length of the CDR3 is 14 residues. Germline-derived CDR1 and CDR2 are MNHNS and SASEGT. CDR3 sequence: CAGRGQPNTGELFF. DNA of the CDR3: TGTGCCGGCCGGGGACAACCGAACACCGGGGAGCTGTTTTTT.

This clonotype was found a few times. The chain recombines TRBV18 with TRBJ2-1; D uncertain. CDR3 length: 13 amino acids. Trimming left V 2 bases short and J 7 bases short, with 9 bases between. From germline, CDR1 is KGHSH and CDR2 LQKENI. This CDR3 reads CASSPGGGNEQFF. For the CDR3, the DNA is TGTGCCAGCTCACCAGGCGGCGGAAATGAGCAGTTCTTC.

The V and J genes are TRBV7-2 and TRBJ2-7, with 8 bases matching TRBD1. The CDR3 totals 15 residues. V gave up 5 bases and J gave up 2 bases; unmatched junction bases: 8. The germline gives CDR1 SGHTA, CDR2 FQGNSA. The CDR3 protein is CASSPRTGLPYEQYF. In DNA, the CDR3 is TGTGCCAGCAGCCCCCGGACAGGGCTACCCTACGAGCAGTACTTC.

This clonotype was picked up a small number of times. The V and J genes are TRBV25-1 and TRBJ1-4; D gene unclear. Trimming removed 3 bases at V and 4 bases at J, with 18 bases between. The germline V gene encodes CDR1 MGHDK and CDR2 SYGVNS. This CDR3 region has 17 residues. CDR3 bases: TGTGCCAGCAGTGAGGCATCGGGCAGAATCTTTAATGAAAAACTGTTTTTT. It codes for CASSEASGRIFNEKLFF.

The rearrangement links TRBV7-9 to TRBJ2-3; no definite D call. The length of the CDR3 is 17 residues. Germline CDR1 reads SEHNR; CDR2 reads FQNEAQ (reference sequence). Trimming removed 5 bases from V and 0 bases from J, with 18 bases in between. As DNA, the CDR3 is TGTGCCAGCAGCCCACTAAGGGTACTCGTCAGCACAGATACGCAGTATTTT. Its protein is CASSPLRVLVSTDTQYF.

The chain employs TRBV5-4 and TRBJ2-1, with 7 positions matching TRBD2. This CDR3 has 15 amino acids. The V and J ends lost 4 bases and 4 bases, in that order; junction bases with no gene match: 8. Per germline, CDR1 SGHNT and CDR2 YYREEE (reference sequence). The CDR3: CASSTGLADYNEQFF. The CDR3 nucleotides read TGTGCCAGCAGCACTGGGCTAGCGGATTACAATGAGCAGTTCTTC.

V and J are TRBV7-2 and TRBJ2-3, with TRBD2 matching 11 bases. The germline gives CDR1 SGHTA, CDR2 FQGNSA. J lost 10 bases, V lost 5 bases, and 11 bases had no gene match. The CDR3 totals 15 residues. The DNA of the CDR3 is TGTGCCAGCAGCCTGGGACTAGCGGAGTCACCTTCGCAGTATTTT. Translating it yields CASSLGLAESPSQYF.

This clonotype showed up just a few times. The chain carries TRBV12-3 or TRBV12-4 and TRBJ2-1; 7 bases fit TRBD2. V lost 0 bases and J lost 9; bases outside the gene matches: 14. There are 17 residues in the CDR3. CDR3 sequence reads: CASSLAGETSRSGEQFF. The CDR3 DNA is TGTGCCAGCAGTTTAGCGGGGGAGACTAGCAGGTCCGGTGAGCAGTTCTTC.

V is TRBV19 and J is TRBJ1-1, with unresolved D. The CDR3 is 14 amino acids. Per the germline V gene, CDR1 is LNHDA and CDR2 is SQIVND (reference sequence). The germline V and J ends were trimmed by 7 bases and 0 bases, with 12 bases remaining between them. The CDR3 sequence: CASKGGRLNTEAFF. Here the CDR3 DNA reads TGTGCCAGTAAGGGAGGCAGACTGAACACTGAAGCTTTCTTT.

This chain joins TRBV10-3 and TRBJ2-5; 7 bases match TRBD2. With 9 bases clipped from V and 2 bases from J, the junction kept 6 bases outside the gene matches. Germline lookup yields CDR1 ENHRY and CDR2 SYGVKD. The CDR3 totals 13 residues. The CDR3 region has the DNA TGTGCCATTCGGCCTAGCGGACAAGAGACCCAGTACTTC. Its translation: CAIRPSGQETQYF.

This clonotype was found a few times. This chain joins TRBV20-1 and TRBJ1-4, with D possibly TRBD1 on 6 matching bases. Germline-derived CDR1 and CDR2 are DFQATT and SNEGSKA (reference sequence). Trimming cost V 7 bases and J 0 bases, with 12 bases left between them. CDR3 length: 14 residues. The CDR3 protein is CSVKGDATNEKLFF. The DNA for the CDR3 is TGCAGTGTCAAGGGGGACGCAACTAATGAAAAACTGTTTTTT.

This clonotype was seen only a few times. The chain joins TRBV20-1 to TRBJ1-1; tentative D call: TRBD1 (5 bases). CDR1 DFQATT and CDR2 SNEGSKA come from the germline V gene (reference sequence). CDR3 length equals 16 residues. V lost 3 bases and J lost 3, with 20 bases in between. The CDR3: CSASWDGSGTHTEAFF. In DNA form, the CDR3 reads TGCAGTGCTAGCTGGGACGGGTCAGGGACGCACACTGAAGCTTTCTTT.